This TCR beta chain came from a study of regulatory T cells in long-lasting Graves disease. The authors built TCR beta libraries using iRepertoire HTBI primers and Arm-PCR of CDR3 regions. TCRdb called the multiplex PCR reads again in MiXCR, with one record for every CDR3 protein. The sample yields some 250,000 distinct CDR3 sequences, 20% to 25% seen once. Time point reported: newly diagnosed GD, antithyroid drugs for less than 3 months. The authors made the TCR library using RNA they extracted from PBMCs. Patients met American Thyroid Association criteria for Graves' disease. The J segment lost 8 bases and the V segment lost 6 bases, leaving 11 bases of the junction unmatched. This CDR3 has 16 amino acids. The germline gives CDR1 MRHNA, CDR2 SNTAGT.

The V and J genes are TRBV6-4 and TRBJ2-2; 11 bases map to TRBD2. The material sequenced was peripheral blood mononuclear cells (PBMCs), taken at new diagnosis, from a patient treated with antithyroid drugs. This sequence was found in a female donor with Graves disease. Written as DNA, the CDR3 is TGTGCCAGCAGCTCCACCCCGGGACTAGCGGAAGGGGAGCTGTTTTTT. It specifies CASSSTPGLAEGELFF.